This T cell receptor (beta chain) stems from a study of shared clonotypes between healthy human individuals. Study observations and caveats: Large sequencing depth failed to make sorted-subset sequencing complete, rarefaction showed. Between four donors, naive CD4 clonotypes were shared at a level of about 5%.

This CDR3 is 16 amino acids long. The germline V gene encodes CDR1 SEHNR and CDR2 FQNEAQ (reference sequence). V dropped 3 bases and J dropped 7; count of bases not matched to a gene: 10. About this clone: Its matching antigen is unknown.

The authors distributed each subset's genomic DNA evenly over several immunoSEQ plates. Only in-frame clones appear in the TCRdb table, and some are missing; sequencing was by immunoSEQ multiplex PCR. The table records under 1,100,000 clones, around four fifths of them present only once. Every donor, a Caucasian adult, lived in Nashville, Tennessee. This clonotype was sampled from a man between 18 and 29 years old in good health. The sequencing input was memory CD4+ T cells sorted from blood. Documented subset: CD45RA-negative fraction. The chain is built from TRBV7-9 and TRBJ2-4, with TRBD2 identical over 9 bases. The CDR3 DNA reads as TGTGCCAGCAGCTTTTATGGGGGACTAGCCTTCAACATTCAGTACTTC. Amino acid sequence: CASSFYGGLAFNIQYF. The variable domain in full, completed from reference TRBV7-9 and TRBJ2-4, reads DTGVSQNPRHKITKRGQNVTFRCDPISEHNRLYWYRQTLGQGPEFLTYFQNEAQLEKSRLLSDRFSAERPKGSFSTLEIQRTEQGDSAMYLCASSFYGGLAFNIQYFGAGTRLSVL.